This T cell receptor (beta chain) is drawn from a study of blood T cells in healthy people across ages (dated by TCRdb to between 2015 and 2016). Turning to the overall study: In model experiments, template switching captured roughly one uniquely barcoded TCR beta cDNA molecule for every two T cells. The donors were split into four age groups: young (average about 15 years), middle-aged (roughly 42), aged (roughly 65) and long-lived (82). To avoid experimental bias, donors of different ages were distributed randomly across sequencing lanes. Using the same blood draw, the study looked at two additional independent replicas of 1 million unique cDNA reads for two donors, one aged 18 to 30 and the other aged 80 or older. Age-related changes in TCR beta repertoire diversity were measured in the study by deep sequencing normalized with unique cDNA molecular identifiers.

Systemically healthy Caucasian individuals from Russia, around 38 in total and aged about 6 to 100 years, were included as donors. Each donor gave roughly 9 milliliters of peripheral blood, drawn into EDTA-treated Vacutainer tubes. Ficoll-Paque density-gradient centrifugation was used to isolate PBMCs, with at least 7 million obtained per sample. Trizol reagent was used to extract total RNA from the PBMCs, yielding at least 5.5 micrograms per sample. Naive CD45RAhigh/CD27high T cell percentages were measured by flow cytometry on a PBMC aliquot from every donor. The library came from 5' RACE. Reads for this sample came from an Illumina HiSeq 2500. The second PCR ran for about 7 to 11 cycles and used a J-beta primer mix along with a sample-barcoded 5' primer. A unique molecular identifier was introduced onto each TCR beta cDNA molecule by a template-switch 5' adaptor carrying 12 random nucleotides. Each sample yielded at least 2.5 million CDR3-containing paired-end reads. All of the RNA was converted into first-strand cDNA using the Mint cDNA synthesis kit, with a TRBC-specific oligonucleotide serving as the primer. Following uracil-DNA glycosylase treatment, all cDNA underwent a first 18-cycle PCR with the universal primers M1SS and BC2_uni_R. The paper's processing steps were these. Normalization of each sample was performed by random selection of 1 million high-quality reads, each carrying a distinct molecular identifier. Reads sharing molecular identifiers were discarded rather than binned into consensus sequences. CDR3 identification, clonotype clustering and error correction used MiTCR with a Q25 quality threshold and the strictest error-elimination algorithm. A nonparametric unseen species model with Euler transformation was used to estimate lower-bound total TCR beta diversity. TCRdb reran the public reads through fastp at Q25 and MiXCR, keeping productive beta chains. Entries are consolidated by CDR3 protein sequence, retaining the most common genes and DNA. TCRdb, rather than the study authors, made the V and J calls. A total of about a million distinct CDR3 sequences appear in this sample, more than 30% of them only once. The ten largest clones represent around 13% of the sample.

According to the germline V gene, CDR1 reads SQVTM and CDR2 reads ANQGSEA. The CDR3 contains 13 residues, cysteine and phenylalanine counted. The DNA shown is the 39-base CDR3, in frame from base 1. At the junction V is shortened by 1 base and J by 5 bases; bases outside the gene matches: 4. This clonotype was counted a few times. Its antigen remains undetermined. One base away there is no much larger clone; base qualities are not given. General findings and caveats noted by the study authors: The long-lived group showed more naive CD4+ T cells, fewer expanded clones and increased TCR diversity than the aged group, suggesting age selection. Estimates of total diversity based on one million sequenced T cells were considered lower bounds and underestimates. The percentage of naive T cells measured by flow cytometry correlated strongly with observed TCR beta diversity. Conclusive comparison of naive and antigen-experienced compartments was prevented by the profiling of bulk unsorted PBMCs. Observed TCR beta diversity per million T cells fell roughly linearly with age, and a significant reduction was already apparent by age around 40. Because donor CMV infection status was unknown, age-related changes in expanded clonotypes were potentially confounded.

This clonotype was obtained from a man aged 18 to 29 in good health. Recombination linked TRBV29-1 to TRBJ2-5; TRBD2 aligns with 7 central bases. The specimen sequenced was blood. The nucleotide sequence reads TGCAGCGTTGAAGGGACTAGGAGGGAGACCCAGTACTTC. This translates into CSVEGTRRETQYF.